One sample yielded the 25 T cell receptor beta chains listed below, sequenced in a study of blood T cell repertoires in COVID-19. Some clones are missing from TCRdb's copy, which holds only in-frame ones; the method was immunoSEQ multiplex PCR. The sample records around 140,000 clones, 80% to 85% being singletons. Input material: peripheral blood. The receptor set was obtained from a woman in her sixties with acute or convalescent COVID-19.

This chain joins TRBV10-3 and TRBJ2-1, with 7 nucleotides matching TRBD1. Unmatched junction bases numbered 18, after V lost 6 bases and J lost 4 bases. The CDR3 length is 18 residues. Germline CDR1 reads ENHRY; CDR2 reads SYGVKD. This CDR3 reads CAIRPGTATTSGYNEQFF. Written as DNA, the CDR3 is TGTGCCATCAGACCCGGGACAGCTACTACCTCCGGGTACAATGAGCAGTTCTTC.

There are a few counts of this clone. The chain links TRBV14 to TRBJ2-1; TRBD2 agrees at 9 bases. This CDR3 spans 14 amino acids. In germline, CDR1 is SGHDN, CDR2 FVKESK. With V trimmed by 1 base and J by 9 bases, 4 bases remained unmatched. CDR3 sequence reads: CASSQAGTSTEQFF. The CDR3 bases are TGTGCCAGCAGCCAAGCCGGGACTAGCACTGAGCAGTTCTTC.

This clone has only a few counts. The J gene is TRBJ1-2, the V gene TRBV7-2; tentatively, D is TRBD1 (5 bases). CDR1 is SGHTA and CDR2 is FQGNSA in the germline V gene. V lost 5 bases and J lost 4, with 17 bases in between. The CDR3 covers 15 residues. CDR3 sequence: CASSPKVATVYGYTF. The CDR3 DNA reads TGTGCCAGCAGCCCCAAGGTGGCGACAGTCTATGGCTACACCTTC.

The chain employs TRBV3-1 (or the pseudogene TRBV3-2) and TRBJ2-7, with 7 nucleotides matching TRBD1. The J segment lost 2 bases and the V segment lost 4 bases, leaving 5 bases of the junction unmatched. The V gene's germline CDR1 is LGHDT and CDR2 YNNKEL (reference sequence). This CDR3 spans 14 amino acids. Written as DNA, the CDR3 is TGTGCCAGCAGCCCCGGGACAGAGACCTACGAGCAGTACTTC. This translates into CASSPGTETYEQYF.

The rearrangement uses TRBV3-1 (or the pseudogene TRBV3-2) and TRBJ2-5, with TRBD2 matching 15 bases. Germline lookup yields CDR1 LGHDT and CDR2 YNNKEL (reference sequence). The CDR3 loop spans 19 amino acids. Trimming took 2 bases from V and 5 from J; bases not matched to a gene: 12. Here the CDR3 reads CASSQPGTVGLAGGETQYF. DNA for the CDR3: TGTGCCAGCAGCCAACCCGGGACAGTCGGACTAGCGGGAGGGGAGACCCAGTACTTC.

The CDR3 is CASSVAGARIRGINGETQYF. The CDR3 region has the DNA TGTGCCAGCAGCGTAGCTGGTGCGAGGATAAGGGGTATCAACGGGGAGACCCAGTACTTC. V gene TRBV9 combines with J gene TRBJ2-5, with D possibly matching TRBD1 (5 bases). Germline V gives CDR1 SGDLS, CDR2 YYNGEE. The CDR3 is 20 residues long. V lost 0 bases to trimming and J lost 5 bases, with 29 bases between them.

V and J are TRBV2 and TRBJ2-7; TRBD2 matches 7 bases. V dropped 8 bases and J dropped 0; count of bases not matched to a gene: 10. Germline CDR1 is SNHLY and CDR2 is FYNNEI. CDR3 length: 15 residues. In DNA form, the CDR3 reads TGTGCCAGCTTAACGCTACTAGCGAACTCCTACGAGCAGTACTTC. Protein sequence: CASLTLLANSYEQYF.

This clone was seen a handful of times. The chain combines TRBV29-1 with TRBJ1-1; D may be TRBD1 (6 bases). V shed 7 bases and J shed 0 bases, with 9 bases lying between them. The CDR3 runs to 12 residues. Germline CDR1 reads SQVTM; CDR2 reads ANQGSEA. CDR3 region: CSAGQLNTEAFF. Here the CDR3 DNA reads TGCAGCGCGGGACAATTGAACACTGAAGCTTTCTTT.

In this sample, this clone turned up a few times. This rearrangement joins TRBV7-9 to TRBJ2-1, with D possibly TRBD1 on 6 matching bases. The CDR3 runs 16 residues. CDR1 and CDR2 from the germline V gene are SEHNR and FQNEAQ (reference sequence). Trimming took off 6 bases at V and 0 bases at J, with 15 bases between the two ends. The CDR3 DNA is TGTGCCAGCAGTCCCGGGACACCCAGCTCCTACAATGAGCAGTTCTTC. Amino acids: CASSPGTPSSYNEQFF.

The V gene is TRBV2, the J gene TRBJ2-2; D is ambiguous. CDR3 length: 13 residues. Germline CDR1 SNHLY, CDR2 FYNNEI. Trimming pared 8 bases from V and 3 bases from J, leaving 10 bases between. CDR3 bases: TGTGCCAGCCACAGACCAGACACCGGGGAGCTGTTTTTT. Translating it yields CASHRPDTGELFF.

The V gene is TRBV10-2, the J gene TRBJ1-5, with D uncertain. Trimming cost V 5 bases and J 0 bases, with 8 bases left between them. The V gene's germline CDR1 is WSHSY and CDR2 SAAADI. The CDR3 is made up of 14 amino acids. CDR3 sequence (DNA): TGCGCCAGCAGTTACTCCAATAGCAATCAGCCCCAGCATTTT. Encoded protein: CASSYSNSNQPQHF.

Only one count was recorded for this clone. The genes are TRBV7-2 and TRBJ1-5, with D possibly being TRBD1 (5 bases). Germline V gene lookup returns CDR1 SGHTA and CDR2 FQGNSA. The CDR3 contains 14 residues. Trimming removed 4 bases from V and 3 bases from J, with 10 bases in between. This CDR3 is CASSSPGNNQPQHF. CDR3 in DNA: TGTGCCAGCAGCTCACCAGGGAACAATCAGCCCCAGCATTTT.

V is TRBV19 and J is TRBJ2-7; the match to TRBD1 covers 9 bases. The CDR3 sequence is 14 residues long. Trimming took 5 bases from V and 2 from J; bases not matched to a gene: 4. Germline values: CDR1 LNHDA, CDR2 SQIVND (reference sequence). As DNA, the CDR3 is TGTGCCAGTAGTTCGGGACAGGGTCCCTACGAGCAGTACTTC. It specifies CASSSGQGPYEQYF. The full variable domain, in which reference TRBV19 and TRBJ2-7 provide the parts outside the CDR3, is DGGITQSPKYLFRKEGQNVTLSCEQNLNHDAMYWYRQDPGQGLRLIYYSQIVNDFQKGDIAEGYSVSREKKESFPLTVTSAQKNPTAFYLCASSSGQGPYEQYFGPGTRLTVT.

The chain has TRBV18 and TRBJ1-1, with 7 bases aligning to TRBD1. The CDR3 loop spans 15 amino acids. Trimming at V came to 3 bases and at J to 0 bases, leaving 4 bases not matched to a gene. Germline V gene lookup returns CDR1 KGHSH and CDR2 LQKENI. The CDR3 bases are TGTGCCAGCTCACCCTGGACAGGATTGAACACTGAAGCTTTCTTT. Protein product: CASSPWTGLNTEAFF.

CDR3 coding DNA: TGTGCCAGCAGTGAACTAACAGCCGGGGGCACTGAAGCTTTCTTT. It is translated as CASSELTAGGTEAFF. The chain uses TRBV6-1 and TRBJ1-1; D is perhaps TRBD1 (5 bases). Trimming shortened V by 2 bases and J by 4 bases, and 14 bases separated the two germline ends. CDR3 length: 15 residues. In germline, CDR1 is MNHNS, CDR2 SASEGT.

This CDR3 is CASSPGGAQYQPQHF. The CDR3, as DNA: TGTGCCAGCAGCCCCGGCGGGGCCCAATATCAGCCCCAGCATTTT. This chain links TRBV28 with TRBJ1-5; a possible D gene is TRBD1 (5 bases). The CDR3 covers 15 residues. The V gene's germline CDR1 is MDHEN and CDR2 SYDVKM. V lost 6 bases and J lost 5, with 17 bases in between.

This chain links TRBV10-3 with TRBJ1-1; 8 nucleotides agree with TRBD1. V was pared by 5 bases and J by 4 bases, with 6 bases of the junction left unmatched. CDR1 is ENHRY, CDR2 SYGVKD, per germline. The CDR3 loop spans 14 amino acids. CDR3 DNA: TGTGCCATCAGTAAGGACAGGGTGGGCACTGAAGCTTTCTTT. It codes for CAISKDRVGTEAFF.

This chain links TRBV2 with TRBJ1-4; 7 nucleotides agree with TRBD1. CDR3 size: 13 residues. Per the germline V gene, CDR1 is SNHLY and CDR2 is FYNNEI. J was trimmed by 8 bases and V by 4 bases; bases with no gene match: 4. The CDR3 bases are TGTGCCAGCAGTGGGACAGGTTCGGAAAAACTGTTTTTT. Protein: CASSGTGSEKLFF.

The genes are TRBV24-1 and TRBJ1-3; TRBD1 is a possible D gene (5 bases). This CDR3 has 16 amino acids. Germline assignment: CDR1 KGHDR and CDR2 SFDVKD. V was shortened by 4 bases and J by 2 bases, with 14 bases between the two germline ends. The CDR3 DNA reads TGTGCCACCAGTGAGGGGGGACCCTTCCCTGGAAACACCATATATTTT. Protein: CATSEGGPFPGNTIYF.

This chain connects TRBV3-1 (or the pseudogene TRBV3-2) to TRBJ2-7, with 14 bases matching TRBD2. Germline V gene sequence: CDR1 LGHDT, CDR2 YNNKEL (reference sequence). The CDR3 runs to 18 residues. Unmatched junction bases numbered 9, after V lost 4 bases and J lost 1 base. The DNA for the CDR3 is TGTGCCAGCAGCCGCGGGACTAGCGGGAGAACCGCGTCCTACGAGCAGTACTTC. It translates to CASSRGTSGRTASYEQYF.

This rearrangement joins TRBV12-1 to TRBJ1-2. TRBV12-1 constitutes a pseudogene. This CDR3 spans 15 amino acids. As DNA, the CDR3 is TGTGCCAGCAGCTTTGCGAGGGGAGGAGACTATGGCTACACCTTC. It yields the protein CASSFARGGDYGYTF.

The V gene is TRBV19, the J gene TRBJ1-2; 9 bases fit TRBD1. With 7 bases clipped from V and 5 bases from J, the junction kept 11 bases outside the gene matches. The length of the CDR3 is 15 residues. Germline CDR1 is LNHDA and CDR2 is SQIVND (reference sequence). CDR3 in amino acids: CASNPGTGTHYGYTF. The CDR3 DNA follows: TGTGCCAGTAACCCCGGGACAGGGACCCATTATGGCTACACCTTC.

The CDR3 reads CASSFGGTGGYTF. CDR3 in DNA: TGTGCCAGCAGTTTCGGGGGGACAGGCGGCTACACCTTC. The rearrangement joins TRBV12-3 or TRBV12-4 to TRBJ1-2, with 8 nucleotides matching TRBD1. J gave up 8 bases and V 3 bases, and 5 bases lay outside the gene matches. The CDR3 spans 13 residues.

The chain recombines TRBV30 with TRBJ2-7, with a possible D match to TRBD1 (6 bases). The CDR3 is 12 residues long. V lost 5 bases to trimming and J lost 7 bases, with 15 bases between them. Germline V gene sequence: CDR1 GTSNPN, CDR2 SVGIG (reference sequence). This CDR3 is CAWGVQGREQYF. The CDR3 nucleotides read TGTGCCTGGGGGGTACAGGGACGGGAGCAGTACTTC. The full variable domain, completed using reference TRBV30 and TRBJ2-7, is SQTIHQWPATLVQPVGSPLSLECTVEGTSNPNLYWYRQAAGRGLQLLFYSVGIGQISSEVPQNLSASRPQDRQFILSSKKLLLSDSGFYLCAWGVQGREQYFGPGTRLTVT.

The genes are TRBV7-3 and TRBJ2-2, with 10 bases lining up with TRBD1. The CDR3 spans 17 residues. Germline CDR1 and CDR2: SGHTA and FQGTGA. Losses at the gene ends were 1 base for V and 7 bases for J; bases not matched to a gene: 9. CDR3 loop: CASSLNSPGQGHGELFF. The CDR3 coding sequence is TGTGCCAGCAGCTTAAATTCTCCGGGACAGGGGCACGGGGAGCTGTTTTTT.